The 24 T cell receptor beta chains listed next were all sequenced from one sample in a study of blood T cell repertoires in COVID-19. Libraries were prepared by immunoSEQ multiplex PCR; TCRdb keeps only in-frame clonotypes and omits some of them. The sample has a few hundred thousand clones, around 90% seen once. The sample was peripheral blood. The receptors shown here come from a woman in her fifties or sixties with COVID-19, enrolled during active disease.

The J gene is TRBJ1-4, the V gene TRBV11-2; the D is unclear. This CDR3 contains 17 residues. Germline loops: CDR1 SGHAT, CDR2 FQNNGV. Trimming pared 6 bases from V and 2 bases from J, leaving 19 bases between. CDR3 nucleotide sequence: TGTGCCAGCAGGCAGGAGCGGCAGTCGACCACTAATGAAAAACTGTTTTTT. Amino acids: CASRQERQSTTNEKLFF.

CDR3 in amino acids: CASSLGGVNQPQHF. CDR3 DNA: TGTGCCAGCAGCTTGGGAGGGGTGAATCAGCCCCAGCATTTT. The V gene is TRBV11-2, the J gene TRBJ1-5; perhaps TRBD1 as D (5 bases). The CDR3 is made up of 14 amino acids. CDR1 and CDR2 from the germline V gene are SGHAT and FQNNGV. Trimming pared 3 bases from V and 4 bases from J, leaving 10 bases between.

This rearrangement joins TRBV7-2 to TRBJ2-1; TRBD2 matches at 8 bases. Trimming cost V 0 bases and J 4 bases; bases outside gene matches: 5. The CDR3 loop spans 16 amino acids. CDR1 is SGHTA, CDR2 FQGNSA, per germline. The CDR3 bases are TGTGCCAGCAGCTTAGCTGCGGCTAGCGGGTACAATGAGCAGTTCTTC. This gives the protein CASSLAAASGYNEQFF.

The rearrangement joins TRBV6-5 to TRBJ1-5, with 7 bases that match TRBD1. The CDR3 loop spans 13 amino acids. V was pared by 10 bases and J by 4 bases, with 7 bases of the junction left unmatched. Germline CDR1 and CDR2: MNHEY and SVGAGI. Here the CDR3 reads CATTTGSNQPQHF. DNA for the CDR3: TGTGCCACCACGACAGGGAGTAATCAGCCCCAGCATTTT.

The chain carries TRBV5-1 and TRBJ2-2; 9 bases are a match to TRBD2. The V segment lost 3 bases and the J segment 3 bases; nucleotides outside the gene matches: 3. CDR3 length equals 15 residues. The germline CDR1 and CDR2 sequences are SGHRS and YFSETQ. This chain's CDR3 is CASSWAGGDTGELFF. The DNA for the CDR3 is TGCGCCAGCAGCTGGGCGGGAGGGGACACCGGGGAGCTGTTTTTT. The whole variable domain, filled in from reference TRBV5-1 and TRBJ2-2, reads KAGVTQTPRYLIKTRGQQVTLSCSPISGHRSVSWYQQTPGQGLQFLFEYFSETQRNKGNFPGRFSGRQFSNSRSEMNVSTLELGDSALYLCASSWAGGDTGELFFGEGSRLTVL.

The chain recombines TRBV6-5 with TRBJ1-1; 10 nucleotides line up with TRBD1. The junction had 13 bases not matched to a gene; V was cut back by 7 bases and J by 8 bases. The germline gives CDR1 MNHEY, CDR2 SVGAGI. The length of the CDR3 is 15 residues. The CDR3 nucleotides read TGTGCCAGCACCGCATGGACAGGGGGTACGAAAGAAGCTTTCTTT. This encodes CASTAWTGGTKEAFF.

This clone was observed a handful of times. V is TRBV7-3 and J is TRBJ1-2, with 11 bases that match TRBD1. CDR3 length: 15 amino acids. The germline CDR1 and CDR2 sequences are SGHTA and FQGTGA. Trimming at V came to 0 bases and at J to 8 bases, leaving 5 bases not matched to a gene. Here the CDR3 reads CASSLTPGQGEGYTF. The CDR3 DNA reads TGTGCCAGCAGCTTAACCCCGGGACAGGGGGAAGGCTACACCTTC.

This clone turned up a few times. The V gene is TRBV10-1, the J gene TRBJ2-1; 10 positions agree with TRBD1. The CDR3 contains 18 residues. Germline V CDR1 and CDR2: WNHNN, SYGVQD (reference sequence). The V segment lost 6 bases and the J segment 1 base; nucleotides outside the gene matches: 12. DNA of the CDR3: TGCGCCAGCAGCCGGGACAGGGGATCCTCTCCATCCTACAATGAGCAGTTCTTC. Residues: CASSRDRGSSPSYNEQFF.

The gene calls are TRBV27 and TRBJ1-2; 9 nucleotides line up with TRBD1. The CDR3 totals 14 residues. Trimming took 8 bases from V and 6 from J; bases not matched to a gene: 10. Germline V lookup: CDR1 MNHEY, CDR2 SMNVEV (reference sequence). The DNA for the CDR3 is TGTGCCAGCTCAACCGGGACAGGGAAAAATGGCTACACCTTC. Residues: CASSTGTGKNGYTF.

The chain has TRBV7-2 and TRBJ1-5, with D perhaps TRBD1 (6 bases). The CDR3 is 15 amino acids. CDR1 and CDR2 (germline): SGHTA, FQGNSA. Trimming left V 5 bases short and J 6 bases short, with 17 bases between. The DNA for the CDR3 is TGTGCCAGCAGCAATCATGGCGGGGGCAGTCAGCCCCAGCATTTT. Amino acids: CASSNHGGGSQPQHF.

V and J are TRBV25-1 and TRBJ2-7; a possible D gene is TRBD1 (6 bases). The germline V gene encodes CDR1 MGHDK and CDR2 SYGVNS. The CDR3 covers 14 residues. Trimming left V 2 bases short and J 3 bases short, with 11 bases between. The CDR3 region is CASSEAQGRYEQYF. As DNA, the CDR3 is TGTGCCAGCAGTGAAGCCCAGGGGCGCTACGAGCAGTACTTC.

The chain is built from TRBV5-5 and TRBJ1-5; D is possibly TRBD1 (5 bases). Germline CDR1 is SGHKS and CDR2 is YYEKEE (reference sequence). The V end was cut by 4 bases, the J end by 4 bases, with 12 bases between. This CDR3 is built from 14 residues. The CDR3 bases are TGTGCCAGCAGCGCGAGACAGAGTAATCAGCCCCAGCATTTT. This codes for CASSARQSNQPQHF.

Written as DNA, the CDR3 is TGTGCCAGCAGCCAAAGGGCCCCTCTGGACAGGGCGAGAAACACCATATATTTT. It translates to CASSQRAPLDRARNTIYF. The chain carries TRBV4-2 and TRBJ1-3; TRBD1 matches at 8 bases. Germline lookup yields CDR1 LGHNA and CDR2 YNFKEQ. This CDR3 spans 18 amino acids. The J segment lost 5 bases and the V segment lost 2 bases, leaving 14 bases of the junction unmatched.

Here the CDR3 reads CASTTSRGVAYNSPLHF. The CDR3 nucleotides read TGTGCCAGTACCACCTCCAGGGGAGTCGCCTATAATTCACCCCTCCACTTT. This sequence joins TRBV19 and TRBJ1-6, with D maybe TRBD1 (6 bases). This CDR3 spans 17 amino acids. V lost 7 bases and J 2 bases, leaving 18 bases between the germline ends. Germline V lookup: CDR1 LNHDA, CDR2 SQIVND (reference sequence).

As DNA, the CDR3 is TGTGCCAGCAGTTACTTTCCGGGACAGGGGTACAATGAGCAGTTCTTC. This encodes CASSYFPGQGYNEQFF. The chain combines TRBV6-6 with TRBJ2-1; the match to TRBD1 covers 10 bases. The germline CDR1 and CDR2 sequences are MNHNY and SVGAGI (reference sequence). V lost 1 base and J lost 4; bases outside the gene matches: 4. The CDR3 is 16 amino acids.

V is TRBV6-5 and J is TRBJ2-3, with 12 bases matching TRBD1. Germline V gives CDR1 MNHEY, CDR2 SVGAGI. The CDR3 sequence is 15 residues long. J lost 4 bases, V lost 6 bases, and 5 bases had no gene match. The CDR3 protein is CASSQGTGGSDTQYF. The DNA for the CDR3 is TGTGCCAGCAGCCAAGGGACAGGGGGCTCAGATACGCAGTATTTT.

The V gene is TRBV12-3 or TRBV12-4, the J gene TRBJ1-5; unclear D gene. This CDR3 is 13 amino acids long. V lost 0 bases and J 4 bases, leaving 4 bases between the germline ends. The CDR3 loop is CASSLAQNQPQHF. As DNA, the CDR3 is TGTGCCAGCAGTTTAGCGCAGAATCAGCCCCAGCATTTT.

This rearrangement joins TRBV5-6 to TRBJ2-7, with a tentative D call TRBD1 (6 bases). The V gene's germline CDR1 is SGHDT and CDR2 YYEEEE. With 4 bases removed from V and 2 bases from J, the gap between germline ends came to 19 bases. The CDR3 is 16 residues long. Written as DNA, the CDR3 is TGTGCCAGCAGCCAATTTTTAGGACAGAATCCCTACGAGCAGTACTTC. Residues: CASSQFLGQNPYEQYF. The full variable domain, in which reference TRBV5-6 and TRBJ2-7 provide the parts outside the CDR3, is DAGVTQSPTHLIKTRGQQVTLRCSPKSGHDTVSWYQQALGQGPQFIFQYYEEEERQRGNFPDRFSGHQFPNYSSELNVNALLLGDSALYLCASSQFLGQNPYEQYFGPGTRLTVT.

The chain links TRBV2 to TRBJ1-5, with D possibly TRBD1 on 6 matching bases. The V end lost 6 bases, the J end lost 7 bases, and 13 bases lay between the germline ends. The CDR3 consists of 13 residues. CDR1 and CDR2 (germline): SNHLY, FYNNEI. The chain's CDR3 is CASRTGGQQPQHF. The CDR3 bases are TGTGCCAGCAGAACGGGTGGACAGCAGCCCCAGCATTTT.

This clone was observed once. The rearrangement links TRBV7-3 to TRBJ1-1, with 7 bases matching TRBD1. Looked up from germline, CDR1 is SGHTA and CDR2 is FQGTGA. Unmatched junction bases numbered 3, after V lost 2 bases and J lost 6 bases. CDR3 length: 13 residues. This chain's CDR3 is CASSLSGTAEAFF. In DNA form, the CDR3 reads TGTGCCAGCAGCTTATCCGGGACAGCTGAAGCTTTCTTT.

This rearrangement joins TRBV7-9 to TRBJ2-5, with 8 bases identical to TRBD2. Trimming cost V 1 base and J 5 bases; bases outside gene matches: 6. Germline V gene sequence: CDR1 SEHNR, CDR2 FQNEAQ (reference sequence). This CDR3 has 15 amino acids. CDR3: CASSLEPGGLETQYF. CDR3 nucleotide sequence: TGTGCCAGCAGCTTAGAGCCGGGGGGGCTGGAGACCCAGTACTTC. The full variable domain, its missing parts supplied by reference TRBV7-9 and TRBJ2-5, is DTGVSQNPRHKITKRGQNVTFRCDPISEHNRLYWYRQTLGQGPEFLTYFQNEAQLEKSRLLSDRFSAERPKGSFSTLEIQRTEQGDSAMYLCASSLEPGGLETQYFGPGTRLLVL.

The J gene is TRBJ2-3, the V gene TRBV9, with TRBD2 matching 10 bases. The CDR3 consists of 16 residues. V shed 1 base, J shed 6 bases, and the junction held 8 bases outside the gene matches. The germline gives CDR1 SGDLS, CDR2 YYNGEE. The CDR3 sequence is CASSVTSGGAIDTQYF. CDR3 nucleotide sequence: TGTGCCAGCAGCGTAACGAGCGGGGGGGCCATCGATACGCAGTATTTT.

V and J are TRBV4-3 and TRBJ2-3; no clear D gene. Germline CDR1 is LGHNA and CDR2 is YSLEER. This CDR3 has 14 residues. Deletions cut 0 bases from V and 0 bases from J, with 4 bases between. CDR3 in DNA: TGCGCCAGCAGCCAAGATCCTAGCACAGATACGCAGTATTTT. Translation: CASSQDPSTDTQYF.

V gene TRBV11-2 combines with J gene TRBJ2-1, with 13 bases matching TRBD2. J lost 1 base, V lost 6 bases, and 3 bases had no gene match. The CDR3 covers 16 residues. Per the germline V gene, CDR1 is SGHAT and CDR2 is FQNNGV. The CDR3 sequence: CASRRLAGGSYNEQFF. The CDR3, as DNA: TGTGCCAGCAGAAGACTAGCGGGGGGTTCCTACAATGAGCAGTTCTTC.